This is a list of T cell receptor beta chains from one sample in a study of post-analysis software for immune sequencing data. TCRdb reprocessed the PCR reads with MiXCR, giving one entry per CDR3 protein. The table records approximately 570,000 distinct CDR3 sequences, 44% of them present only once. The specimen sequenced was blood. The receptors stem from a girl aged 5-17 years with multiple sclerosis. CDR3s include the opening cysteine and the closing phenylalanine or tryptophan. A D gene is named only where the DNA matches it firmly. The size of a clone is reported for some rows only, either as once, few or many, or as a class for expanded clones.

cdr3_aa: CASSRYGIYNSPLHF
cdr3_nt: TGTGCCAGCAGCCGTTACGGGATCTATAATTCACCCCTCCACTTT
v_call: TRBV7-2
d_call: NA
clone_size: NA
j_call: TRBJ1-6

cdr3_aa: CASSSAAGANVLTF
cdr3_nt: TGCGCCAGCAGTTCGGCAGCTGGGGCCAACGTCCTGACTTTC
v_call: TRBV5-1
d_call: NA
clone_size: few
j_call: TRBJ2-6

cdr3_aa: CASSLGGLVAYEQYF
cdr3_nt: TGTGCCAGCAGCTTAGGTGGACTGGTCGCCTACGAGCAGTACTTC
v_call: TRBV7-2
d_call: NA
clone_size: NA
j_call: TRBJ2-7

cdr3_aa: CSASDSGRALADTQYF
cdr3_nt: TGCAGTGCTAGTGATAGCGGGAGGGCCTTAGCAGATACGCAGTATTTT
v_call: TRBV20-1
d_call: TRBD2
clone_size: NA
j_call: TRBJ2-3

cdr3_aa: CSAEVRDRFSYEQYF
cdr3_nt: TGCAGTGCAGAGGTCCGGGACCGCTTCTCCTACGAGCAGTACTTC
v_call: TRBV20-1
d_call: NA
clone_size: few
j_call: TRBJ2-7

cdr3_aa: CASSFGYLGTGSSYNEQFF
cdr3_nt: TGTGCCAGCAGCTTCGGATATCTAGGGACAGGGAGCTCCTACAATGAGCAGTTCTTC
v_call: TRBV11-2
d_call: TRBD1
clone_size: NA
j_call: TRBJ2-1

cdr3_aa: CASSLVGRTSGANVLTF
cdr3_nt: TGCGCCAGCAGCCTAGTGGGGCGGACCTCTGGGGCCAACGTCCTGACTTTC
v_call: TRBV4-1
d_call: NA
clone_size: once
j_call: TRBJ2-6

cdr3_aa: CSVADRDLNQPQHF
cdr3_nt: TGCAGCGTGGCTGACAGGGACCTCAATCAGCCCCAGCATTTT
v_call: TRBV29-1
d_call: TRBD1
clone_size: many
j_call: TRBJ1-5

cdr3_aa: CASSYGQGTAGANVLTF
cdr3_nt: TGTGCCAGCAGTTACGGACAGGGGACGGCTGGGGCCAACGTCCTGACTTTC
v_call: TRBV6-5
d_call: TRBD1
clone_size: few
j_call: TRBJ2-6

cdr3_aa: CASSYSKGSGRPTSTDTQYF
cdr3_nt: TGTGCCAGCAGTTACTCGAAGGGTAGCGGGAGACCGACTAGCACAGATACGCAGTATTTT
v_call: TRBV6-5
d_call: TRBD2
clone_size: NA
j_call: TRBJ2-3

cdr3_aa: CASSLQATYEQYF
cdr3_nt: TGTGCCAGCAGCCTGCAGGCTACCTACGAGCAGTACTTC
v_call: TRBV7-2
d_call: NA
clone_size: NA
j_call: TRBJ2-7

cdr3_aa: CASSLGADFSPNNEQFF
cdr3_nt: TGTGCCAGCAGCTTGGGGGCAGATTTCTCGCCTAACAATGAGCAGTTCTTC
v_call: TRBV7-8
d_call: NA
clone_size: NA
j_call: TRBJ2-1

cdr3_aa: CASSLVGIRTSGREYYNEQFF
cdr3_nt: TGTGCCAGCAGCTTAGTGGGAATTAGAACTAGCGGGAGGGAGTACTACAATGAGCAGTTCTTC
v_call: TRBV7-9
d_call: TRBD2
clone_size: many
j_call: TRBJ2-1

cdr3_aa: CASSLEAGGISSYEQYF
cdr3_nt: TGTGCCAGCAGCTTAGAAGCGGGGGGGATTAGCTCCTACGAGCAGTACTTC
v_call: TRBV7-2
d_call: TRBD2
clone_size: NA
j_call: TRBJ2-7

cdr3_aa: CASSVAQRPDNEQFF
cdr3_nt: TGTGCCAGCAGCGTAGCCCAGCGGCCAGACAATGAGCAGTTCTTC
v_call: TRBV9
d_call: NA
clone_size: NA
j_call: TRBJ2-1

cdr3_aa: CTSSYTVVFKNEQFF
cdr3_nt: TGTACCAGCAGTTATACAGTGGTCTTTAAAAATGAGCAGTTCTTC
v_call: TRBV6-5
d_call: NA
clone_size: NA
j_call: TRBJ2-1

cdr3_aa: CSAPGPNTEAFF
cdr3_nt: TGCAGTGCGCCGGGACCGAACACTGAAGCTTTCTTT
v_call: TRBV20-1
d_call: NA
clone_size: NA
j_call: TRBJ1-1

cdr3_aa: CSVERAGYGYTF
cdr3_nt: TGCAGCGTTGAGAGGGCTGGCTATGGCTACACCTTC
v_call: TRBV29-1
d_call: NA
clone_size: NA
j_call: TRBJ1-2

cdr3_aa: CASSRGTGGLDTQYF
cdr3_nt: TGTGCCAGCAGCCGAGGCACAGGGGGACTCGATACGCAGTATTTT
v_call: TRBV6-1
d_call: TRBD1
clone_size: NA
j_call: TRBJ2-3

cdr3_aa: CASSQEDRGAYEQYF
cdr3_nt: TGCGCCAGCAGCCAAGAAGACAGGGGGGCGTACGAGCAGTACTTC
v_call: TRBV4-1
d_call: TRBD1
clone_size: NA
j_call: TRBJ2-7

cdr3_aa: CASTQGRTAYEQYF
cdr3_nt: TGTGCCAGCACCCAAGGTCGGACAGCCTACGAGCAGTACTTC
v_call: TRBV12-3/TRBV12-4
d_call: NA
clone_size: NA
j_call: TRBJ2-7

cdr3_aa: CASSYSTFEDTQYF
cdr3_nt: TGTGCCAGCAGTTACTCCACTTTTGAAGATACGCAGTATTTT
v_call: TRBV6-5
d_call: NA
clone_size: NA
j_call: TRBJ2-3

cdr3_aa: CASSFGGTGGTDTQYF
cdr3_nt: TGTGCCAGCAGTTTCGGCGGGACAGGGGGGACAGATACGCAGTATTTT
v_call: TRBV12-3/TRBV12-4
d_call: TRBD1
clone_size: few
j_call: TRBJ2-3

cdr3_aa: CSAREAPEAFF
cdr3_nt: TGCAGTGCTAGAGAGGCTCCTGAAGCTTTCTTT
v_call: TRBV20-1
d_call: NA
clone_size: NA
j_call: TRBJ1-1

cdr3_aa: CASSYSSGGNEQFF
cdr3_nt: TGTGCCAGCAGTTACAGTAGCGGGGGCAATGAGCAGTTCTTC
v_call: TRBV12-3/TRBV12-4
d_call: TRBD2
clone_size: NA
j_call: TRBJ2-1

cdr3_aa: CASSHRDRAGYTF
cdr3_nt: TGTGCCAGCAGTCACCGGGACAGGGCGGGCTACACCTTC
v_call: TRBV12-3/TRBV12-4
d_call: TRBD1
clone_size: NA
j_call: TRBJ1-2

cdr3_aa: CSVEGGRGGHNEQFF
cdr3_nt: TGCAGCGTTGAGGGCGGCCGGGGGGGCCACAATGAGCAGTTCTTC
v_call: TRBV29-1
d_call: TRBD2
clone_size: few
j_call: TRBJ2-1

cdr3_aa: CASSLAGGRDYEQYF
cdr3_nt: TGTGCCAGCAGCCTCGCGGGGGGGCGGGACTACGAGCAGTACTTC
v_call: TRBV3-1
d_call: TRBD2
clone_size: NA
j_call: TRBJ2-7

cdr3_aa: CSVEEGSSYEQYF
cdr3_nt: TGCAGCGTTGAAGAGGGGAGCTCCTACGAGCAGTACTTC
v_call: TRBV29-1
d_call: NA
clone_size: NA
j_call: TRBJ2-7

cdr3_aa: CASSFSSRARNSPLHF
cdr3_nt: TGTGCCAGCAGTTTCTCCTCCAGGGCGAGAAATTCACCCCTCCACTTT
v_call: TRBV28
d_call: NA
clone_size: NA
j_call: TRBJ1-6

cdr3_aa: CASNSGGQEPQYF
cdr3_nt: TGTGCCAGCAATAGCGGGGGCCAAGAGCCCCAGTACTTC
v_call: TRBV12-3/TRBV12-4
d_call: TRBD2
clone_size: NA
j_call: TRBJ2-5

cdr3_aa: CASSFSGVYEQYF
cdr3_nt: TGTGCCAGCAGTTTTTCGGGCGTCTACGAGCAGTACTTC
v_call: TRBV28
d_call: NA
clone_size: NA
j_call: TRBJ2-7

cdr3_aa: CASSTGQAAQYF
cdr3_nt: TGTGCCAGCAGCACTGGACAGGCGGCCCAGTACTTC
v_call: TRBV21-1
d_call: NA
clone_size: NA
j_call: TRBJ2-5

cdr3_aa: CASSLDSGRGNQPQHF
cdr3_nt: TGTGCCAGCAGTCTTGACTCGGGTCGAGGCAATCAGCCCCAGCATTTT
v_call: TRBV12-3/TRBV12-4
d_call: NA
clone_size: NA
j_call: TRBJ1-5

cdr3_aa: CASSEWYTQETQYF
cdr3_nt: TGCGCCAGCAGTGAATGGTACACCCAAGAGACCCAGTACTTC
v_call: TRBV10-2
d_call: NA
clone_size: NA
j_call: TRBJ2-5

cdr3_aa: CASSQGGAQINEQFF
cdr3_nt: TGTGCCAGCAGCCAAGGGGGGGCTCAGATCAATGAGCAGTTCTTC
v_call: TRBV5-5
d_call: NA
clone_size: NA
j_call: TRBJ2-1

cdr3_aa: CASSLAGQGADEQYF
cdr3_nt: TGCGCCAGCAGCTTGGCGGGACAGGGGGCGGACGAGCAGTACTTC
v_call: TRBV5-1
d_call: TRBD1
clone_size: NA
j_call: TRBJ2-7

cdr3_aa: CASSSWTSGVGNEQFF
cdr3_nt: TGTGCCAGCAGTTCCTGGACTAGCGGGGTTGGCAATGAGCAGTTCTTC
v_call: TRBV12-3/TRBV12-4
d_call: TRBD2
clone_size: NA
j_call: TRBJ2-1

cdr3_aa: CATGPRGYEQYF
cdr3_nt: TGTGCCACCGGACCGCGGGGCTACGAGCAGTACTTC
v_call: TRBV3-1
d_call: NA
clone_size: few
j_call: TRBJ2-7

cdr3_aa: CASQRQGGEAFF
cdr3_nt: TGTGCCAGCCAACGACAGGGTGGTGAAGCTTTCTTT
v_call: TRBV9
d_call: TRBD1
clone_size: NA
j_call: TRBJ1-1

cdr3_aa: CSETSGTDPQYF
cdr3_nt: TGCAGCGAGACTAGCGGCACAGATCCGCAGTATTTT
v_call: TRBV29-1
d_call: TRBD2
clone_size: NA
j_call: TRBJ2-3

cdr3_aa: CASSQVLRGLAGASSYEQYF
cdr3_nt: TGCGCCAGCAGCCAAGTTTTACGGGGACTAGCGGGAGCCAGCTCCTACGAGCAGTACTTC
v_call: TRBV4-1
d_call: TRBD2
clone_size: NA
j_call: TRBJ2-7

cdr3_aa: CASSQGNSDEQHF
cdr3_nt: TGCGCCAGCAGCCAAGGAAATAGCGACGAGCAGCACTTC
v_call: TRBV4-1
d_call: NA
clone_size: NA
j_call: TRBJ2-7

cdr3_aa: CASSPTGTTAQYF
cdr3_nt: TGTGCCAGCAGCCCGACAGGGACCACGGCCCAGTACTTC
v_call: TRBV12-3/TRBV12-4
d_call: TRBD1
clone_size: NA
j_call: TRBJ2-5

cdr3_aa: CASSSTGSSYNEQFF
cdr3_nt: TGTGCCAGCAGTTCCACAGGGTCTTCCTACAATGAGCAGTTCTTC
v_call: TRBV7-2
d_call: NA
clone_size: few
j_call: TRBJ2-1